Shown below are 24 T cell receptor beta chains from a single sample sequenced in a study of shared clonotypes between healthy human individuals. Profiled with immunoSEQ multiplex PCR; TCRdb holds only in-frame clones, not every one. The sample carries some 2 million clones, around 96% recorded once. CD8 cells regarded as naive lacked CD45RO, were positively chosen for CCR7, and omitted terminally differentiated effector memory CD45RA+ cells. Sample: naive CD8+ T cells sorted from blood. These receptors originate from a man between 18 and 29 years old in good health.

The rearrangement uses TRBV6-5 and TRBJ2-5; TRBD2 aligns across 11 bases. V trimming: 5 bases; J trimming: 5 bases; junction bases outside the gene matches: 7. The CDR3 covers 15 residues. Germline CDR1 MNHEY, CDR2 SVGAGI. The CDR3 here is CASSQLAGAGETQYF. The CDR3 bases are TGTGCCAGCAGTCAACTAGCGGGAGCAGGGGAGACCCAGTACTTC.

The chain has TRBV14 and TRBJ2-6; D is undetermined. The length of the CDR3 is 17 residues. Between the trimmed V and J ends, which lost 0 bases and 0 bases, there was a span of 9 bases. Germline V gene sequence: CDR1 SGHDN, CDR2 FVKESK. The CDR3 region has the DNA TGTGCCAGCAGCCAAGATGTGACTCTCTCTGGGGCCAACGTCCTGACTTTC. This translates into CASSQDVTLSGANVLTF.

The V gene is TRBV30, the J gene TRBJ1-1; D is uncertain. The CDR3 totals 15 residues. The V and J ends lost 4 bases and 0 bases respectively, with 15 bases between them. Looked up from germline, CDR1 is GTSNPN and CDR2 is SVGIG (reference sequence). The CDR3 region has the DNA TGTGCCTGGACCCCGGGTCCTTCCATGAACACTGAAGCTTTCTTT. Amino acids: CAWTPGPSMNTEAFF.

This clone was observed once. The chain links TRBV4-3 to TRBJ2-7; D perhaps matches TRBD1 (5 bases). Between the trimmed V and J ends, which lost 0 bases and 3 bases, there was a span of 12 bases. This CDR3 contains 15 residues. CDR1 and CDR2 from the germline V gene are LGHNA and YSLEER. CDR3 sequence: CASSQDRAGIYEQYF. In DNA, the CDR3 is TGCGCCAGCAGCCAAGATCGGGCAGGGATCTACGAGCAGTACTTC.

As concerns this clone: Distinct nucleotide sequences in the sample also encode this CDR3. V is TRBV5-4 and J is TRBJ2-7; 13 positions agree with TRBD2. Trimming at V came to 4 bases and at J to 1 base, leaving 2 bases not matched to a gene. CDR3 length equals 15 residues. Germline CDR1 is SGHNT and CDR2 is YYREEE (reference sequence). The CDR3 DNA reads TGTGCCAGCAGCCCGGGACTAGCGGGGTCCTACGAGCAGTACTTC. Translation gives CASSPGLAGSYEQYF.

The gene calls are TRBV9 and TRBJ2-7, with TRBD1 matching over 9 bases. Germline CDR1 and CDR2: SGDLS and YYNGEE. V lost 2 bases to trimming and J lost 4 bases; unmatched junction nucleotides: 4. The CDR3 contains 14 residues. As DNA, the CDR3 is TGTGCCAGCAGCGTTACAGGGGGCTTGTACGAGCAGTACTTC. This encodes CASSVTGGLYEQYF.

This clone was observed a single time. Germline and junction disagree at one end, which may indicate a read error. The CDR3 sequence is CAGSQGLAGEIDTQYF. As DNA, the CDR3 is TGTGCCGGCAGTCAGGGACTAGCGGGGGAAATAGATACGCAGTATTTT. The chain joins TRBV27 to TRBJ2-3; 14 bases agree with TRBD2. Per the germline V gene, CDR1 is MNHEY and CDR2 is SMNVEV (reference sequence). The CDR3 length is 16 residues.

This clone was observed once. The chain carries TRBV27 and TRBJ1-6; D is uncertain. Trimming removed 2 bases from V and 10 bases from J, with 18 bases in between. This CDR3 spans 16 amino acids. Germline V gives CDR1 MNHEY, CDR2 SMNVEV (reference sequence). CDR3 bases: TGTGCCAGCAGTTTAACCAGACTGGGCCTCAGGTCACCCCTCCACTTT. Translating gives CASSLTRLGLRSPLHF.

The chain has TRBV19 and TRBJ2-7, with TRBD2 as a possible D gene (6 bases). The CDR3 contains 15 residues. V was trimmed by 7 bases and J by 2 bases, leaving 18 bases between them. Germline V gene lookup returns CDR1 LNHDA and CDR2 SQIVND (reference sequence). The CDR3 region is CASNPGVAATYEQYF. CDR3 nucleotide sequence: TGTGCCAGTAATCCCGGGGTAGCGGCCACCTACGAGCAGTACTTC.

As for this clone: The sample has other DNA sequences that encode this CDR3 too. The chain is built from TRBV15 and TRBJ2-7, with a tentative D call TRBD2 (5 bases). This CDR3 region has 13 residues. The germline gives CDR1 LNHNV, CDR2 YYDKDF (reference sequence). The V and J ends lost 0 bases and 4 bases respectively, with 7 bases between them. The CDR3 is CATSRDRGYEQYF. CDR3 coding DNA: TGTGCCACCAGCAGAGATCGGGGTTACGAGCAGTACTTC.

The genes are TRBV4-1 and TRBJ2-7; TRBD2 aligns across 8 bases. The CDR3 sequence is 15 residues long. With 4 bases clipped from V and 0 bases from J, the junction kept 5 bases outside the gene matches. Germline CDR1 MGHRA, CDR2 YSYEKL. CDR3 bases: TGCGCCAGCAGCCTGAACGGGGGGGGCTCCTACGAGCAGTACTTC. It codes for CASSLNGGGSYEQYF.

The chain couples TRBV7-9 to TRBJ2-7, with 9 bases lining up with TRBD2. The CDR3 loop spans 14 amino acids. Unmatched junction bases numbered 8, after V lost 5 bases and J lost 6 bases. Germline loops: CDR1 SEHNR, CDR2 FQNEAQ (reference sequence). This CDR3 is CASSTAGGPGEQYF. In DNA form, the CDR3 reads TGTGCCAGCAGCACGGCGGGAGGGCCCGGCGAGCAGTACTTC.

V gene TRBV11-1 combines with J gene TRBJ2-7; 7 bases align to TRBD1. The germline V gene has CDR1 SGHAT and CDR2 FQDESV (reference sequence). This CDR3 region has 14 residues. J was trimmed by 6 bases and V by 0 bases; bases with no gene match: 5. CDR3 nucleotide sequence: TGTGCCAGCAGCTTAGCAGGGACAGCTGGCGAGCAGTACTTC. This gives the protein CASSLAGTAGEQYF.

The chain recombines TRBV7-9 with TRBJ2-7; 7 bases match TRBD2. The CDR3 has 13 amino acids. Unmatched junction bases numbered 5, after V lost 4 bases and J lost 5 bases. Germline V gives CDR1 SEHNR, CDR2 FQNEAQ (reference sequence). The CDR3 loop is CASSSTSSHEQYF. The CDR3 nucleotides read TGTGCCAGCAGCTCGACTAGCAGCCACGAGCAGTACTTC.

As for this clone: A read error may explain this, as a much larger clone is one base away. Within the sample, other DNA sequences also encode this same CDR3. The rearrangement links TRBV30 to TRBJ1-1; D unresolved. This CDR3 contains 13 residues. Germline V gene lookup returns CDR1 GTSNPN and CDR2 SVGIG (reference sequence). V lost 0 bases to trimming and J lost 1 base, with 6 bases between them. CDR3 sequence (DNA): TGTGCCTGGAGTGTTGAGGGGAACACTGAAGCTTTCTTT. Its protein is CAWSVEGNTEAFF. The full variable domain, in which reference TRBV30 and TRBJ1-1 provide the parts outside the CDR3, is SQTIHQWPATLVQPVGSPLSLECTVEGTSNPNLYWYRQAAGRGLQLLFYSVGIGQISSEVPQNLSASRPQDRQFILSSKKLLLSDSGFYLCAWSVEGNTEAFFGQGTRLTVV.

In regard to this clone: Additional DNA sequences in this sample encode the identical CDR3. V and J are TRBV5-1 and TRBJ1-1; D gene ambiguous. CDR1 is SGHRS and CDR2 is YFSETQ in the germline V gene. This CDR3 comprises 13 residues. V gave up 0 bases and J gave up 3 bases, with 6 bases separating them. The CDR3 nucleotides read TGCGCCAGCAGCTTGGTGCGGGACACTGAAGCTTTCTTT. Encoded protein: CASSLVRDTEAFF.

The rearrangement links TRBV6-6 to TRBJ1-1; a weak D match, TRBD1 (5 bases). The germline CDR1 and CDR2 sequences are MNHNY and SVGAGI (reference sequence). The CDR3 totals 14 residues. V lost 7 bases and J 5 bases, leaving 17 bases between the germline ends. The CDR3 spells CASTYWREGTEAFF. DNA of the CDR3: TGTGCCAGCACCTACTGGAGGGAGGGGACTGAAGCTTTCTTT.

The chain has TRBV5-8 and TRBJ2-7; D might be TRBD1 (6 bases). CDR3 length: 14 residues. V was shortened by 4 bases and J by 7 bases, with 18 bases between the two germline ends. The V gene's germline CDR1 is SGHTS and CDR2 YDEGEE. The DNA for the CDR3 is TGTGCCAGCAGCCCAAGCACAGGGCTCGGGGAGCAGTACTTC. Its protein is CASSPSTGLGEQYF.

As for this clone: The sample holds other DNA sequences that translate to the same CDR3. V and J are TRBV7-9 and TRBJ2-7; D may be TRBD1 (6 bases). The length of the CDR3 is 14 residues. Trimming stripped 5 bases from V and 1 base from J, with 12 bases between. CDR1 and CDR2 from the germline V gene are SEHNR and FQNEAQ (reference sequence). The CDR3 DNA follows: TGTGCCAGCAGCCCTCCGGGACAATCCTACGAGCAGTACTTC. Translating it yields CASSPPGQSYEQYF.

The rearrangement links TRBV13 to TRBJ2-1; TRBD2 aligns across 7 bases. Germline CDR1 is PRHDT and CDR2 is FYEKMQ (reference sequence). The CDR3 runs 16 residues. With V trimmed by 8 bases and J by 5 bases, 15 bases remained unmatched. The CDR3 loop reads CASAELAIRGDNEQFF. DNA of the CDR3: TGTGCCAGCGCCGAACTAGCCATCCGGGGGGACAATGAGCAGTTCTTC.

A note on this clone: At one end, the junction sequence differs from germline, possibly due to a read error. The V gene is TRBV7-8, the J gene TRBJ1-6; perhaps TRBD1 as D (5 bases). The V gene's germline CDR1 is SGHVS and CDR2 FQNEAQ. The CDR3 sequence is 15 residues long. In DNA form, the CDR3 reads TGTGCCGGCAGCTTAGCGCCAGGGTATAATTCACCCCTCCACTTT. Translation gives CAGSLAPGYNSPLHF.

This chain connects TRBV7-9 to TRBJ2-3; D is unclear. Between the trimmed V and J ends, which lost 1 base and 5 bases, there was a span of 7 bases. CDR1 is SEHNR, CDR2 FQNEAQ, per germline (reference sequence). CDR3 length: 13 amino acids. Here the CDR3 DNA reads TGTGCCAGCAGCTTAGTTTACGTAGATACGCAGTATTTT. Its protein product is CASSLVYVDTQYF.

The gene calls are TRBV9 and TRBJ2-5; 12 nucleotides align to TRBD1. Per the germline V gene, CDR1 is SGDLS and CDR2 is YYNGEE. The CDR3 is 16 amino acids. Germline trimming cut 2 bases from V and 5 bases from J; bases unmatched to any gene: 7. The CDR3 DNA sequence: TGTGCCAGCAGCGTGGCGGGACAGGGGGCGAGGGAGACCCAGTACTTC. It is translated as CASSVAGQGARETQYF.

This chain connects TRBV4-1 to TRBJ2-7; D perhaps matches TRBD2 (5 bases). The CDR3 spans 16 residues. Between the trimmed V and J ends, which lost 0 bases and 4 bases, there was a span of 16 bases. Germline V gives CDR1 MGHRA, CDR2 YSYEKL. CDR3 DNA sequence: TGCGCCAGCAGCCAAGAGCCGACACCCTCGGGGTACGAGCAGTACTTC. Encoded protein: CASSQEPTPSGYEQYF.